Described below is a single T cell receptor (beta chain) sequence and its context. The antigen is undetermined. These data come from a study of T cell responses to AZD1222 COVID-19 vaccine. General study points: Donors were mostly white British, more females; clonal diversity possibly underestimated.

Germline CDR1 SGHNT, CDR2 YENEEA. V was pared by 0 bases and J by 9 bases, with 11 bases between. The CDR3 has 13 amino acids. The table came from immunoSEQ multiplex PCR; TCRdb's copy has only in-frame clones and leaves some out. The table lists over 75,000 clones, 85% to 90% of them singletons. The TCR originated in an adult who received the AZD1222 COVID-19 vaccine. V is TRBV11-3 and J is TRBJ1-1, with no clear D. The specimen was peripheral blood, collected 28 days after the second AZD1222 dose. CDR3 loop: CASSLETETQAFF. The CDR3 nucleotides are TGTGCCAGCAGCTTAGAAACAGAAACTCAAGCTTTCTTT.